The sequence of this T cell receptor beta chain was determined in a study of blood T cell repertoires in COVID-19 (dated by TCRdb to the early 2020s). Regarding the complete study: Collaborator samples came from the United States, Italy and Spain and covered acute and convalescent phases of COVID-19. The dataset comprised deeply sampled blood TCRbeta repertoires from subjects exposed to, actively infected with, or recovered from COVID-19. The repertoires were made available in a free public database intended to serve as a resource for research on the immune response to SARS-CoV-2. A de-identified subject ID, COVID-19 status, age in years and sex were almost always included in the sample metadata. The material from the prospective study consisted of cDNA or gDNA derived from T cells, B-cell-depleted T cells, or PBMCs. Samples came from the ongoing ImmuneRACE study (first 160 participants) plus 1,254 subjects from 6 global collaborators. HLA class I and class II types, where available, came from metadata supplied by the sample provider rather than from assay-based typing.

As for this clone: Its binding antigen is unknown. Base qualities are not recorded, but no much larger clone differs from it by a single base.

Compared with germline, V lacks 0 bases and J lacks 1 base; bases without a gene match: 6. The CDR3 sequence holds 18 residues, the cysteine and phenylalanine included. Of the read, only the CDR3 DNA is kept; its 54 bases are in frame from base 1. CDR1 is given as LGHDT and CDR2 as YNNKEL, both from the germline V gene (reference sequence). Participants in the prospective study were enrolled through a virtual design, were aged about 18 to 90 years, and lived in about two dozen United States geographic areas. To assign participants to cohorts, the prospective study relied on clinical history that participants themselves reported in a screening survey and a study questionnaire. Exposed participants were defined as having been in contact with someone with a PCR-confirmed or clinician-diagnosed COVID-19 case within 2 weeks of study entry. In the prospective study, mobile phlebotomists collected whole blood, serum and a nasopharyngeal or oropharyngeal swab from each participant. Additional blood draws and questionnaires over an approximately 2-month period could optionally be provided by prospective study participants. Before DNA extraction, prospective study blood samples were shipped either frozen or at room temperature.

The immunoSEQ Assay, a bias-controlled multiplex PCR, was used to amplify TCRbeta CDR3 regions from genomic DNA. The paper's processing steps were these. The number of nucleated cells in each sample was estimated from the amplification of reference gene primers within the assay. To quantify the absolute abundance of each unique TCRbeta CDR3 rearrangement, sequence reads were collapsed and filtered. For each sample, productive Simpson clonality was calculated as the square root of Simpson's diversity index over productive rearrangements. In TCRdb, the immuneACCESS table is reduced to in-frame sequences with V and J assigned. These tables do not hold every clone; where another copy was compared, an unresolved V gene accounts for under half, and the others remain unexplained. That table supplies the V and J calls and clone size; D and trimming were determined from the DNA. The sample table shows about 210,000 clones, and 65% to 90% are seen once. Jointly, the top ten make up roughly 4% of the sample.

The paper's findings and limits, for the study overall: The quantity of clinical and demographic metadata differed by source and by participant and was supplied without curation.

Sequences were obtained from PBMCs or T cells enriched from blood (not recorded which). The TCR sequence derives from a woman aged 30 to 39 who had been exposed to COVID-19. The chain couples TRBV3-1 (or the pseudogene TRBV3-2) to TRBJ2-3, with 11 junctional bases fitting TRBD1. The CDR3 amino acid sequence is: CASSQDKDRGPGTDTQYF. The DNA is TGTGCCAGCAGCCAAGATAAGGACAGGGGGCCTGGCACAGATACGCAGTATTTT.